The 29 T cell receptor beta chains listed next were all sequenced from one sample in a study of T cell repertoires in cytomegalovirus infection. These receptors have no identified antigens. MiXCR, applied by TCRdb to the reads, yields one record per CDR3 protein. Altogether a few hundred thousand distinct CDR3 sequences are present, under 45% being singletons, with the ten largest covering around 46%. Sequencing used cultured PBMCs, obtained from culture after CMV antigen stimulation. The receptors come from a human donor in good health (CMV status not recorded). Some clones in this sample may be carry-over from other donors' samples.

The CDR3 nucleotides are TGTGCCAGCAGCCATGGGGGCGGGAGCTATGAGCAGTTCTTC. Translated: CASSHGGGSYEQFF. The rearrangement uses TRBV11-2 and TRBJ2-1, with D possibly being TRBD2 (7 bases). The length of the CDR3 is 14 residues. The germline gives CDR1 SGHAT, CDR2 FQNNGV. The V end was cut by 5 bases, the J end by 8 bases, with 16 bases between. The entire variable domain, with the rest obtained from reference TRBV11-2 and TRBJ2-1, is as follows: EAGVAQSPRYKIIEKRQSVAFWCNPISGHATLYWYQQILGQGPKLLIQFQNNGVVDDSQLPKDRFSAERLKGVDSTLKIQPAKLEDSAVYLCASSHGGGSYEQFFGPGTRLTVL.

The chain carries TRBV28 and TRBJ2-7; D is possibly TRBD1 or TRBD2 (7 bases each). CDR1 MDHEN and CDR2 SYDVKM come from the germline V gene. The CDR3 has 14 amino acids. Trimming pared 9 bases from V and 2 bases from J, leaving 17 bases between. The CDR3 reads CASHTRGGTYEQYF. The CDR3 DNA reads as TGTGCCAGTCATACCAGGGGGGGGACCTACGAGCAGTACTTC.

This chain joins TRBV7-9 and TRBJ2-6, with D perhaps matching TRBD2 (5 bases). V lost 4 bases and J lost 1, with 11 bases in between. The CDR3 spans 16 residues. Per the germline V gene, CDR1 is SEHNR and CDR2 is FQNEAQ (reference sequence). The CDR3 DNA is TGTGCCAGCAGCTCGTATCCGGGGTCTGGGGCCAACGTCCTGACTTTC. It yields the protein CASSSYPGSGANVLTF.

The V gene is TRBV6-5, the J gene TRBJ2-7, with 7 bases matching TRBD1. From germline, CDR1 is MNHEY and CDR2 SVGAGI. V shed 8 bases and J 2 bases; nucleotides not matched to a gene: 12. The length of the CDR3 is 15 residues. The CDR3 sequence: CASGRRDSRTYEQYF. The CDR3 DNA sequence: TGTGCCAGCGGCCGCCGGGACAGTCGAACCTACGAGCAGTACTTC.

This clonotype was seen more than once but under ten times. This sequence joins TRBV6-5 and TRBJ1-4; 9 nucleotides line up with TRBD1. Germline CDR1 reads MNHEY; CDR2 reads SVGAGI. V shed 8 bases and J 5 bases; nucleotides not matched to a gene: 6. The CDR3 totals 14 residues. CDR3 DNA: TGTGCCAGCGGGGGACAGGGAAGCAATGAAAAACTGTTTTTT. This translates into CASGGQGSNEKLFF.

The table lists this clonotype with a few counts. The chain combines TRBV7-6 with TRBJ2-3, with D possibly matching TRBD2 (5 bases). CDR3 length equals 12 residues. V lost 4 bases to trimming and J lost 13 bases, with 15 bases between them. The V gene's germline CDR1 is SGHVS and CDR2 FNYEAQ. The CDR3 nucleotides are TGTGCCAGCAGCTCTCGAGACCTAGCAGAGTATTTT. Residues: CASSSRDLAEYF.

This clonotype was recorded a few times. The J gene is TRBJ2-1, the V gene TRBV7-2; 8 nucleotides align to TRBD1. The V gene's germline CDR1 is SGHTA and CDR2 FQGNSA. The ends lost 6 bases at V and 9 bases at J; junction bases unmatched: 10. The CDR3 loop spans 14 amino acids. The CDR3 protein is CASRQDREISEQFF. CDR3 in DNA: TGTGCCAGCAGACAGGACAGGGAGATTAGTGAGCAGTTCTTC.

The V gene is TRBV18, the J gene TRBJ1-2; maybe TRBD1 (5 bases). The V and J ends lost 3 bases and 8 bases respectively, with 13 bases between them. The CDR3 runs to 13 residues. The germline V gene has CDR1 KGHSH and CDR2 LQKENI. The CDR3 region has the DNA TGTGCCAGCTCACCGGAAGGGGCAGCGGGCTACACCTTC. The encoded protein is CASSPEGAAGYTF.

This sequence joins TRBV25-1 and TRBJ2-7; tentatively, D is TRBD1 (5 bases). CDR1 MGHDK and CDR2 SYGVNS come from the germline V gene. The CDR3 has 14 amino acids. V lost 5 bases, J lost 2 bases, and 13 bases lay in between. The CDR3 region has the DNA TGTGCCAGCAGTCGTGGGGCCGGAACCTACGAGCAGTACTTC. Its protein product is CASSRGAGTYEQYF.

The CDR3 is CASSGGGPDTEAFF. The CDR3 nucleotides read TGTGCCAGCAGCGGGGGGGGCCCAGACACTGAAGCTTTCTTT. The chain joins TRBV6-2 or TRBV6-3 to TRBJ1-1; possibly TRBD1 for D (6 bases). V shed 6 bases and J shed 3 bases, with 14 bases lying between them. CDR1 and CDR2 from the germline V gene are MNHEY and SVGEGT. The CDR3 length is 14 residues.

The chain recombines TRBV18 with TRBJ2-5, with TRBD1 identical over 12 bases. Germline lookup yields CDR1 KGHSH and CDR2 LQKENI. The junction had 2 bases not matched to a gene; V was cut back by 3 bases and J by 3 bases. The CDR3 covers 15 residues. CDR3 sequence: CASSPGTGGEETQYF. CDR3 bases: TGTGCCAGCTCACCGGGGACAGGGGGCGAAGAGACCCAGTACTTC.

The table lists this clonotype with a few counts. This rearrangement joins TRBV10-3 to TRBJ2-7; weak D call: TRBD2 (5 bases). V was trimmed by 6 bases and J by 3 bases, leaving 18 bases between them. This CDR3 spans 15 amino acids. The germline gives CDR1 ENHRY, CDR2 SYGVKD. CDR3 DNA: TGTGCCATCAGCACCGCGGGCAGGACGCACTACGAGCAGTACTTC. As protein: CAISTAGRTHYEQYF.

The sample holds one count of this clonotype. The chain is built from TRBV7-2 and TRBJ2-1; D gene unclear. CDR1 is SGHTA and CDR2 is FQGNSA in the germline V gene. The V end lost 1 base, the J end lost 6 bases, and 7 bases lay between the germline ends. This CDR3 is built from 13 residues. The CDR3 DNA is TGTGCCAGCAGCTTAGTACCACCCAATGAGCAGTTCTTC. Encoded protein: CASSLVPPNEQFF.

The chain employs TRBV9 and TRBJ1-1; TRBD1 agrees at 7 bases. The trim removed 4 bases at V and 7 bases at J, leaving 13 bases unmatched. The CDR3 has 15 residues. Germline V gives CDR1 SGDLS, CDR2 YYNGEE. CDR3: CASSRDSYLSGEAFF. CDR3 bases: TGTGCCAGCAGCCGGGACAGCTATTTGTCGGGTGAAGCTTTCTTT. The full variable domain, its missing parts supplied by reference TRBV9 and TRBJ1-1, is DSGVTQTPKHLITATGQRVTLRCSPRSGDLSVYWYQQSLDQGLQFLIQYYNGEERAKGNILERFSAQQFPDLHSELNLSSLELGDSALYFCASSRDSYLSGEAFFGQGTRLTVV.

This clonotype came up a few times. The V gene is TRBV20-1, the J gene TRBJ1-1; D is uncertain. The V end was cut by 3 bases, the J end by 0 bases, with 8 bases between. This CDR3 is 13 amino acids long. Germline lookup yields CDR1 DFQATT and CDR2 SNEGSKA (reference sequence). The CDR3 loop is CSASRDMNTEAFF. The CDR3 coding sequence is TGCAGTGCTAGTCGGGATATGAACACTGAAGCTTTCTTT.

V usage is TRBV28 and J usage is TRBJ1-5; D is unclear. This CDR3 region has 16 residues. V was shortened by 4 bases and J by 3 bases, with 16 bases between the two germline ends. CDR1 is MDHEN and CDR2 is SYDVKM in the germline V gene. The CDR3 protein is CASSSPLRAHNQPQHF. The CDR3 bases are TGTGCCAGCAGTTCACCCCTCCGGGCCCACAATCAGCCCCAGCATTTT.

Ten or more counts support this clonotype. The genes are TRBV12-3 or TRBV12-4 and TRBJ2-7; unclear D gene. V was trimmed by 5 bases and J by 6 bases, leaving 11 bases between them. The CDR3 contains 12 residues. As DNA, the CDR3 is TGTGCCAGCAGTACCGGCCAGCCCGAGCAGTACTTC. It yields the protein CASSTGQPEQYF.

J is TRBJ2-1 and V is TRBV4-1; D unclear. CDR3 length equals 15 residues. The V gene's germline CDR1 is MGHRA and CDR2 YSYEKL. V shed 4 bases and J shed 2 bases, with 12 bases lying between them. The CDR3 is CASSPALLAYNEQFF. CDR3 in DNA: TGCGCCAGCAGCCCAGCCTTGCTCGCCTACAATGAGCAGTTCTTC.

This chain links TRBV5-4 with TRBJ1-3; no clear D gene. Germline V gene lookup returns CDR1 SGHNT and CDR2 YYREEE (reference sequence). V lost 5 bases, J lost 1 base, and 10 bases lay in between. CDR3 length: 14 amino acids. The CDR3 is CASSLWGSGNTIYF. The CDR3 DNA sequence: TGTGCCAGCAGTTTATGGGGATCTGGAAACACCATATATTTT.

The table lists this clonotype with a few counts. J is TRBJ2-7 and V is TRBV4-1; possibly TRBD1 for D (6 bases). V lost 4 bases to trimming and J lost 5 bases, with 12 bases between them. Germline V gene lookup returns CDR1 MGHRA and CDR2 YSYEKL. The CDR3 is 13 residues long. DNA for the CDR3: TGCGCCAGCAGCCTAACAGGGTCCAACGAGCAGTACTTC. Amino acid sequence: CASSLTGSNEQYF.

This clonotype appeared once. The genes are TRBV5-4 and TRBJ1-2; 8 nucleotides line up with TRBD1. Germline-derived CDR1 and CDR2 are SGHNT and YYREEE (reference sequence). The CDR3 consists of 16 residues. V lost 7 bases and J lost 5; bases outside the gene matches: 16. The CDR3 spells CASADLDRVAPYGYTF. CDR3 DNA sequence: TGTGCCAGCGCCGACTTGGACAGGGTGGCCCCGTATGGCTACACCTTC.

In this sample, this clonotype turned up a few times. V gene TRBV6-6 combines with J gene TRBJ1-6; tentatively, D is TRBD1 (5 bases). Germline V gene sequence: CDR1 MNHNY, CDR2 SVGAGI (reference sequence). This CDR3 has 17 amino acids. The V and J ends lost 7 bases and 9 bases respectively, with 25 bases between them. Here the CDR3 reads CASKGGVGGPSSSPLHF. The CDR3 DNA sequence: TGTGCCAGCAAAGGAGGGGTCGGAGGTCCGAGTAGTTCACCCCTCCACTTT.

The genes are TRBV7-9 and TRBJ1-4; D gene ambiguous. The germline V gene has CDR1 SEHNR and CDR2 FQNEAQ (reference sequence). V lost 6 bases to trimming and J lost 8 bases, with 16 bases between them. The CDR3 has 14 amino acids. CDR3 loop: CASSSPPAGEKLFF. The CDR3 nucleotides read TGTGCCAGCAGTTCCCCTCCGGCGGGGGAAAAACTGTTTTTT.

The chain uses TRBV6-6 and TRBJ2-3, with 9 bases that match TRBD2. The CDR3 runs to 17 residues. Trimming took 9 bases from V and 9 from J; bases not matched to a gene: 22. Germline loops: CDR1 MNHNY, CDR2 SVGAGI (reference sequence). The CDR3 region has the DNA TGTGCCAGTGCCCCGATTGCGGGAGGGAGCACAGATAAAACGCAGTATTTT. Residues: CASAPIAGGSTDKTQYF.

This clonotype was detected ten times or more. The chain carries TRBV25-1 and TRBJ2-3; 7 bases match TRBD1. Per the germline V gene, CDR1 is MGHDK and CDR2 is SYGVNS. With 7 bases clipped from V and 4 bases from J, the junction kept 5 bases outside the gene matches. The CDR3 length is 13 residues. The CDR3 DNA reads TGTGCCAGCACCCTGACAGGGCCAGATACGCAGTATTTT. It codes for CASTLTGPDTQYF.

The rearrangement uses TRBV20-1 and TRBJ2-3; D ambiguous. The length of the CDR3 is 12 residues. Looked up from germline, CDR1 is DFQATT and CDR2 is SNEGSKA (reference sequence). V was clipped by 1 base and J by 4 bases, with 6 bases between them. Here the CDR3 DNA reads TGCAGTGCTAGAGGCTGGCCAGATACGCAGTATTTT. Translated, it gives CSARGWPDTQYF.

The chain links TRBV28 to TRBJ2-7; D is possibly TRBD2 (6 bases). The CDR3 runs to 14 residues. The V end was cut by 7 bases, the J end by 2 bases, with 15 bases between. Germline values: CDR1 MDHEN, CDR2 SYDVKM. The CDR3 DNA sequence: TGTGCCAGCAACCCTGGGCGGGGAACCTACGAGCAGTACTTC. It yields the protein CASNPGRGTYEQYF.

In this sample, this clonotype turned up many times. V usage is TRBV7-2 and J usage is TRBJ1-1; D uncertain. Trimming cost V 3 bases and J 1 base, with 9 bases left between them. Germline CDR1 and CDR2: SGHTA and FQGNSA. The CDR3 is 14 residues long. CDR3 protein: CASSFFDGNTEAFF. The CDR3 nucleotides read TGTGCCAGCAGCTTTTTTGATGGGAACACTGAAGCTTTCTTT.

This clonotype was counted a few times. The J gene is TRBJ2-7, the V gene TRBV7-9; unclear D gene. Per germline, CDR1 SEHNR and CDR2 FQNEAQ (reference sequence). V lost 5 bases, J lost 0 bases, and 23 bases lay in between. There are 18 residues in the CDR3. CDR3 amino acids: CASSPPGPRLGSSYEQYF. The CDR3 coding sequence is TGTGCCAGCAGCCCCCCCGGGCCCCGGCTGGGAAGCTCCTACGAGCAGTACTTC.